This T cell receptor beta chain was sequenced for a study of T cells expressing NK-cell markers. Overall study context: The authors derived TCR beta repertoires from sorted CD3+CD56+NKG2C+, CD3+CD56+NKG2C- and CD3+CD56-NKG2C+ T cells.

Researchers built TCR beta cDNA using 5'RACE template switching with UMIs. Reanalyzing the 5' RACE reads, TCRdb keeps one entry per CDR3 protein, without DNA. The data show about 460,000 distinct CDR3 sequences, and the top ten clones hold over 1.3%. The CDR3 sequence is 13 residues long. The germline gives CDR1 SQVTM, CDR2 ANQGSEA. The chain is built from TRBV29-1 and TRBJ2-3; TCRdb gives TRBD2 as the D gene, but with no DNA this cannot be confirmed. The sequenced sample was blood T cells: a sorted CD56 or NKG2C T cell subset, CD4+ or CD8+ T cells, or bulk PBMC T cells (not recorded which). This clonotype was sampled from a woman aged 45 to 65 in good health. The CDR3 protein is CSSGTSGPDTQYF.